This T cell receptor beta chain was retrieved from a study of OX40 agonist ivuxolimab in advanced cancers. Study overall: Hepatocellular carcinoma, melanoma, renal cell or head and neck cancer affected the dose-escalation patients. Study-level findings and limits: In the 0.1-3.0 mg/kg groups, partial responders showed among the lowest expansion.

Produced via immunoSEQ multiplex PCR; TCRdb's table is partial and in-frame only. The sample yields roughly 81,000 clones, about 88% seen once. This clone has a single count. Antigen unknown. V lost 5 bases, J lost 10 bases, and 18 bases lay in between. The germline V gene has CDR1 MNHEY and CDR2 SMNVEV (reference sequence). The CDR3 has 15 residues. V usage is TRBV27 and J usage is TRBJ1-6, with D hard to call. The sample consisted of CD4+ or CD8+ T cells sorted from blood, taken in a trial of the OX40 agonist ivuxolimab. The origin of this receptor is an adult with an advanced solid tumor such as melanoma, head and neck, liver or kidney cancer. CDR3 nucleotides: TGTGCCAGCAGTCTGTGGACGTCGCCTGGGTCACCCCTCCACTTT. Protein: CASSLWTSPGSPLHF.